This T cell receptor (beta chain) originates from a study of blood T cell repertoires in COVID-19. Whole-study context: The analysed material was cDNA or gDNA that came from T cells, B-cell-depleted T cells, or PBMCs.

The repertoire was sequenced with immunoSEQ multiplex PCR; TCRdb's copy has only in-frame clones and lacks some. The data contain around 100,000 clones, 80% to 85% of them singletons. The sequenced sample was peripheral blood. The receptor comes from a man in his fifties or sixties with acute or convalescent COVID-19.

CDR3 coding DNA: TGTGCTAGTGGCCTGGGGGGTCCGGGAAACTATGGCTACACCTTC. Residues: CASGLGGPGNYGYTF. The chain carries TRBV12-5 and TRBJ1-2; tentative D call: TRBD1 (5 bases). The CDR3 sequence is 15 residues long. The germline gives CDR1 LGHNT, CDR2 FRNRAP. Trimming left V 6 bases short and J 2 bases short, with 16 bases between.